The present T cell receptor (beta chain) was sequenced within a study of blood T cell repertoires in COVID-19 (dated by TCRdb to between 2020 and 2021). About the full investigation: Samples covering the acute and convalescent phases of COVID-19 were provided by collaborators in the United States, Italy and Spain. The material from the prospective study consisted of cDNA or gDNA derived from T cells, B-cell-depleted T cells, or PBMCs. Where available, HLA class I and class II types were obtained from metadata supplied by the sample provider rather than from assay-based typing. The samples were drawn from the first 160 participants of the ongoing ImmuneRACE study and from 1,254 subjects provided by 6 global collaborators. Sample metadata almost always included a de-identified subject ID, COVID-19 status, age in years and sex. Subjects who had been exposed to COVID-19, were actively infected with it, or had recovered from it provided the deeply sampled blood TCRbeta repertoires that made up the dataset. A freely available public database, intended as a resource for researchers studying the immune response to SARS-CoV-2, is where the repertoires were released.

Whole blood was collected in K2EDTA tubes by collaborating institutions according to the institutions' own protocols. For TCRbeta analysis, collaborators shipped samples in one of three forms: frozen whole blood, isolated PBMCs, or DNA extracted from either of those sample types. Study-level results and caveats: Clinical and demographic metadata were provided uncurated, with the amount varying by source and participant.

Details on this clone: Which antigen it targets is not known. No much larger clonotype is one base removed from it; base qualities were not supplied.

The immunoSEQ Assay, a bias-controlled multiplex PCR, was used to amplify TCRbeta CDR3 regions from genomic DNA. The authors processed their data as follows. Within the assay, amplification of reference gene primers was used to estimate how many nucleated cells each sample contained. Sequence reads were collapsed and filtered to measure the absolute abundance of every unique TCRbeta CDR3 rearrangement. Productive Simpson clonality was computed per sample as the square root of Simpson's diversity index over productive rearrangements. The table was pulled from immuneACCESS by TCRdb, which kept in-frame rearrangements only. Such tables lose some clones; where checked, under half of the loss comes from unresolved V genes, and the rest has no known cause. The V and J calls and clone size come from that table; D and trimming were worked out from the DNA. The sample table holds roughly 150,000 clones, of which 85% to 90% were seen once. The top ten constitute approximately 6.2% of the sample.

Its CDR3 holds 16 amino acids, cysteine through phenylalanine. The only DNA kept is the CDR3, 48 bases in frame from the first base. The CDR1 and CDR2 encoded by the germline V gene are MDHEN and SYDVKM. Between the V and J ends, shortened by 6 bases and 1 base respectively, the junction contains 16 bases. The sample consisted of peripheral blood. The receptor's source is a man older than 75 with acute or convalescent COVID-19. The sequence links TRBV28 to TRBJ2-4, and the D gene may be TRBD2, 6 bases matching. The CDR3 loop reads CASSPAGFGAKNIQYF. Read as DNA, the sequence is TGTGCCAGCAGCCCGGCGGGGTTTGGGGCCAAAAACATTCAGTACTTC.